The T cell receptor (beta chain) described here comes from a study of blood T cell repertoires in COVID-19. Authors' data handling: Amplification of reference gene primers was used by the study to estimate nucleated cell counts. Method: immunoSEQ multiplex PCR; TCRdb's copy keeps in-frame clones and lacks some. The D gene and trimming were derived from the DNA, and the V and J assignments and clone size from that table. The table includes roughly 36,000 clones, 75% to 90% detected once. Germline trimming cut 3 bases from V and 5 bases from J; bases unmatched to any gene: 5. This CDR3 has 15 amino acids. CDR1 and CDR2 from the germline V gene are SGHTS and YDEGEE.

The receptor was derived from a man aged 50-60 years with active or convalescent COVID-19. The sequenced sample was peripheral blood. The V and J genes are TRBV5-8 and TRBJ2-2, with TRBD2 matching 9 bases. This CDR3 is CASSSWTSDTGELFF. CDR3 sequence (DNA): TGTGCCAGCAGCTCGTGGACTAGCGATACCGGGGAGCTGTTTTTT.